The clone carrying this TCR beta chain was counted once. Assay: immunoSEQ multiplex PCR; the TCRdb copy retains only in-frame clones and omits some. The sample lists more than 50,000 clones; about four fifths were seen once. This sample is part of a study of blood T cell repertoires in COVID-19. Whole-study context: The United States, Italy and Spain supplied acute and convalescent COVID-19 samples.

The CDR3 spans 18 residues. V lost 6 bases to trimming and J lost 2 bases; unmatched junction nucleotides: 18. Per germline, CDR1 MDHEN and CDR2 SYDVKM. This TCR was sampled from a human donor in a cohort sampled during active COVID-19. Source material: peripheral blood. The gene calls are TRBV28 and TRBJ2-7; 8 bases fit TRBD1. CDR3 sequence: CASSPFGWAATGAYEQYF. In DNA, the CDR3 is TGTGCCAGCAGCCCATTTGGTTGGGCTGCGACAGGGGCCTACGAGCAGTACTTC.